This T cell receptor (beta chain) derives from a study of PD-L1 blockade in urothelial cancer. Overall study: Atezolizumab was started by patients in the mid-2010s at 1,200 mg intravenously every 3 weeks. Prior chemotherapy regimens per patient numbered 0 to 3.

Germline CDR1 SGHKS, CDR2 YYEKEE (reference sequence). The CDR3 runs 16 residues. J was trimmed by 4 bases and V by 1 base; bases with no gene match: 7. Profiling relied on immunoSEQ multiplex PCR, and the TCRdb table lists in-frame clones only, not all of them. The table includes 70,000 or so clones, approximately 91% detected once. This receptor was taken from a man aged 60 to 69 with urothelial cancer. V usage is TRBV5-5 and J usage is TRBJ1-1; 10 positions agree with TRBD1. This sample comprised PBMCs, obtained around atezolizumab (anti-PD-L1) treatment. The CDR3 coding sequence is TGTGCCAGCAGCTTGAGGACAGGGGGGAGAAGCACTGAAGCTTTCTTT. This sequence encodes CASSLRTGGRSTEAFF.